These 15 T cell receptor beta chains came from one sample sequenced in a study of human T cells and chemical hapten exposure. TCRdb analysed the RACE reads with MiXCR anew, one entry per CDR3 protein. In the table there are 250,000 or so distinct CDR3 sequences, roughly 7.7% of which are singletons. The time point here: pre-sensitization, week 0. Treatment given: therapeutic diphenylcyclopropenone sensitization with weekly scalp DPC. Here the sequenced sample was whole blood, taken in connection with sensitization to the hapten diphenylcyclopropenone (DPC). The receptors here all came from a man aged 18 to 30 with alopecia areata. Some clones in this sample may be carry-over from other donors' samples.

This chain links TRBV3-1 with TRBJ2-7; D is undetermined. Germline loops: CDR1 LGHDT, CDR2 YNNKEL (reference sequence). This CDR3 is 15 amino acids long. V lost 1 base and J lost 2, with 12 bases in between. This CDR3 is CASSQGSRTAYEQYV. The CDR3 region has the DNA TGTGCCAGCAGCCAAGGGAGCCGAACCGCCTACGAGCAGTACGTC.

This clonotype was detected many times. The chain carries TRBV6-5 and TRBJ2-1; D is possibly TRBD2 (5 bases). The germline V gene encodes CDR1 MNHEY and CDR2 SVGAGI. Trimming removed 1 base at V and 2 bases at J, with 9 bases between. The CDR3 loop spans 15 amino acids. The CDR3 region is CASSYFPGAYNEQFF. The CDR3 DNA reads as TGTGCCAGCAGTTACTTTCCCGGGGCCTACAATGAGCAGTTCTTC.

This clonotype was picked up many times. V is TRBV7-8 and J is TRBJ1-1; D gene unclear. Germline V gives CDR1 SGHVS, CDR2 FQNEAQ. Between the trimmed V and J ends, which lost 0 bases and 5 bases, there was a span of 7 bases. This CDR3 comprises 13 residues. The CDR3: CASSLAGRTEAFF. CDR3 in DNA: TGTGCCAGCAGCTTAGCGGGCAGGACTGAAGCTTTCTTT. Supplemented by reference TRBV7-8 and TRBJ1-1, the full variable domain reads GAGVSQSPRYKVAKRGQDVALRCDPISGHVSLFWYQQALGQGPEFLTYFQNEAQLDKSGLPSDRFFAERPEGSVSTLKIQRTQQEDSAVYLCASSLAGRTEAFFGQGTRLTVV.

This clonotype has only a few counts. This sequence joins TRBV2 and TRBJ1-2; 12 positions match TRBD1. V was pared by 10 bases and J by 8 bases, with 8 bases of the junction left unmatched. CDR1 is SNHLY and CDR2 is FYNNEI in the germline V gene. The CDR3 is 13 amino acids. The CDR3 sequence: CATGDRGRGGYTF. CDR3 bases: TGTGCCACGGGGGACAGGGGGCGAGGAGGCTACACCTTC. The variable domain in full, completed from reference TRBV2 and TRBJ1-2, reads EPEVTQTPSHQVTQMGQEVILRCVPISNHLYFYWYRQILGQKVEFLVSFYNNEISEKSEIFDDQFSVERPDGSNFTLKIRSTKLEDSAMYFCATGDRGRGGYTFGSGTRLTVV.

This clonotype was detected a few times. The chain recombines TRBV10-3 with TRBJ1-5, with unresolved D. The CDR3 runs 13 residues. Germline values: CDR1 ENHRY, CDR2 SYGVKD. With 2 bases removed from V and 11 bases from J, the gap between germline ends came to 13 bases. The CDR3 DNA follows: TGTGCCATCAGTGAGAGCGGGTCCGTGGCCCAGCATTTT. Translation gives CAISESGSVAQHF.

This clonotype was observed a few times. The gene calls are TRBV7-9 and TRBJ2-2; 9 bases are a match to TRBD2. Germline V CDR1 and CDR2: SEHNR, FQNEAQ (reference sequence). The CDR3 has 19 amino acids. Trimming took 0 bases from V and 3 from J; bases not matched to a gene: 11. CDR3 sequence (DNA): TGTGCCAGCAGCTTAGCGCCCCGAATAGCGGGGGCGGACACCGGGGAGCTGTTTTTT. It codes for CASSLAPRIAGADTGELFF.

This clonotype has only a few counts. The V gene is TRBV7-2, the J gene TRBJ2-4; 7 nucleotides agree with TRBD1. CDR1 SGHTA and CDR2 FQGNSA come from the germline V gene. The CDR3 sequence is 15 residues long. V lost 5 bases, J lost 4 bases, and 8 bases stayed unmatched. CDR3 bases: TGTGCCAGCAGCGCCCTTGACAGGGTAAAAAACATTCAGTACTTC. Translation: CASSALDRVKNIQYF.

V usage is TRBV6-6 and J usage is TRBJ1-2; perhaps TRBD1 as D (6 bases). The CDR3 spans 15 residues. The V end lost 0 bases, the J end lost 4 bases, and 12 bases lay between the germline ends. The germline V gene has CDR1 MNHNY and CDR2 SVGAGI (reference sequence). CDR3 nucleotides: TGTGCCAGCAGTTACTCCCTTGGACAGTTCTATGGCTACACCTTC. It translates to CASSYSLGQFYGYTF.

The CDR3 reads CASSYARGKLFF. CDR3 nucleotides: TGTGCCAGCAGTTACGCCCGCGGAAAACTGTTTTTT. The rearrangement links TRBV6-2 or TRBV6-3 to TRBJ1-4; no clear D gene. The V gene's germline CDR1 is MNHEY and CDR2 SVGEGT. V was clipped by 2 bases and J by 10 bases, with 8 bases between them. This CDR3 spans 12 amino acids.

The genes are TRBV12-3 or TRBV12-4 and TRBJ2-3; TRBD1 agrees at 8 bases. The CDR3 spans 16 residues. With V trimmed by 7 bases and J by 0 bases, 9 bases remained unmatched. Here the CDR3 DNA reads TGTGCCAGCACCCTCAGGACAGGGTTAAGCACAGATACGCAGTATTTT. The encoded protein is CASTLRTGLSTDTQYF.

The chain employs TRBV20-1 and TRBJ1-2; possible D gene TRBD1, 6 bases. CDR3 length equals 16 residues. The germline gives CDR1 DFQATT, CDR2 SNEGSKA (reference sequence). As DNA, the CDR3 is TGCATCTGCCTCCCAGGACAGTTGCATGAGTTCTATGGCTACACCTTC. Its protein product is CICLPGQLHEFYGYTF.

This clonotype was observed a few times. The CDR3 bases are TGTGCCAGCAGCTCGGACAGAAGTGATGAGCAGTTCTTC. Translating it yields CASSSDRSDEQFF. The V gene is TRBV7-3, the J gene TRBJ2-1; possible D gene TRBD1, 6 bases. The CDR3 length is 13 residues. Trimming stripped 4 bases from V and 8 bases from J, with 12 bases between. Germline V gene lookup returns CDR1 SGHTA and CDR2 FQGTGA.

V is TRBV10-3 and J is TRBJ2-1; D remains ambiguous. With 10 bases removed from V and 3 bases from J, the gap between germline ends came to 22 bases. Germline CDR1 reads ENHRY; CDR2 reads SYGVKD. This CDR3 is 16 amino acids long. CDR3 residues: CATLTSPSALYNEQFF. The CDR3 DNA reads TGTGCCACCCTCACTTCACCTTCGGCCCTCTACAATGAGCAGTTCTTC.

The CDR3 bases are TGTGCCACCAGTGACTCCTACGCCGGGGGTGAAGATACGCAGTATTTT. Its protein is CATSDSYAGGEDTQYF. The chain links TRBV24-1 to TRBJ2-3; D perhaps matches TRBD2 (6 bases). Germline V gives CDR1 KGHDR, CDR2 SFDVKD. The germline V and J ends were trimmed by 4 bases and 5 bases, with 18 bases remaining between them. The CDR3 consists of 16 residues.

In its sample, this clonotype was seen a few times. The chain links TRBV20-1 to TRBJ2-1; D gene uncertain. V was trimmed by 5 bases and J by 7 bases, leaving 3 bases between them. Germline-derived CDR1 and CDR2 are DFQATT and SNEGSKA (reference sequence). The CDR3 runs to 9 residues. The CDR3 here is CSAQNEQFF. The CDR3 DNA follows: TGCAGTGCTCAAAATGAGCAGTTCTTC.